This passage covers 2 T cell receptor beta chains from one sample sequenced in a study of post-analysis software for immune sequencing data. Study-wide points: Comparison of patients with controls showed five TRBV segments more frequent in patients, TRBV5-6, TRBV5-1 and TRBV20-1 among them.

Antigens of these TCRs are unknown. Built from TCR beta cDNA, the libraries had unique molecular identifiers in them. TCRdb itself ran the PCR reads through MiXCR, one entry per CDR3 protein. Of around 710,000 distinct CDR3 sequences in the sample, 35% to 55% were seen once. Sequencing was done on a sample of blood. Receptors were obtained from a girl between 10 and 17 years old with multiple sclerosis.

The gene calls are TRBV28 and TRBJ2-3; D unclear. CDR1 is MDHEN, CDR2 SYDVKM, per germline. Trimming took 1 base from V and 6 from J, leaving 11 bases between them. The CDR3 covers 14 residues. CDR3 nucleotide sequence: TGTGCCAGCAGTTTATCGGATGGGCGGGATACGCAGTATTTT. As protein: CASSLSDGRDTQYF.

The rearrangement joins TRBV4-3 to TRBJ2-4; 7 nucleotides agree with TRBD2. The end of the DNA is better explained by TRBJ2-7, so the J call may be wrong. There are 15 residues in the CDR3. CDR1 LGHNA and CDR2 YSLEER come from the germline V gene. The CDR3 protein is CASSQDSGGSYEQYF. The CDR3 region has the DNA TGCGCCAGCAGCCAAGATAGCGGCGGGAGTTACGAGCAGTACTTC.